The entry below describes one T cell receptor beta chain. What it recognizes is unknown. The TCR alpha and TCR beta cDNA libraries, bearing sample barcodes and UMIs, were generated by 5'RACE using constant-segment primers. In TCRdb, the 5' RACE reads were re-called with MiXCR into one record per CDR3 protein. The sample holds 300,000 to 400,000 distinct CDR3 sequences, less than 20% seen once. This record comes from a study of T-cell memory formation after mild COVID-19. Study-wide context: Largely, TCR clusters stayed within a single donor.

General study findings and limits: Whereas later expanders leaned CD4+, clones contracting day 15 to 85 showed a balanced CD4/CD8 makeup. Memory from before infection featured some responding clones, which suggests cross-reactive memory joined.

V lost 3 bases and J lost 3; bases outside the gene matches: 8. The CDR3 covers 17 residues. CDR1 and CDR2 (germline): SGHRS, YFSETQ. Source material: PBMCs or a T cell subset sorted from them (not recorded which). This chain uses TRBV5-1 with TRBJ2-3, with TRBD2 identical over 12 bases. This TCR was sampled from a man between 18 and 29 years old who had mild COVID-19 (a few samples of this study predate the infection). Cell type and time point are not known. The chain's CDR3 is CASSSFPSGGETDTQYF. CDR3 in DNA: TGCGCCAGCAGCTCCTTTCCTAGCGGGGGGGAGACAGATACGCAGTATTTT. Drawing the rest from reference TRBV5-1 and TRBJ2-3, the complete variable domain is KAGVTQTPRYLIKTRGQQVTLSCSPISGHRSVSWYQQTPGQGLQFLFEYFSETQRNKGNFPGRFSGRQFSNSRSEMNVSTLELGDSALYLCASSSFPSGGETDTQYFGPGTRLTVL.